This TCR beta chain emerged from a study of Graves' ophthalmopathy and Graves' hyperthyroidism (dated by TCRdb to 2016 to 2018). The study in broad terms: Hyperthyroidism was defined as stable when no progression to ophthalmopathy occurred within 18 months of follow-up. The study used signatures of the TCR beta repertoire to tell Graves' ophthalmopathy apart from Graves' hyperthyroidism and to predict which patients would progress to ophthalmopathy. In total, under 150 blood samples were TCR-sequenced: some 40 ophthalmopathy, roughly 77 hyperthyroidism and approximately 17 hyperthyroidism-to-ophthalmopathy patients. An independent validation cohort was composed of 18 to 20 hyperthyroidism patients and around 16 patients who later progressed from hyperthyroidism to ophthalmopathy. After sampling, hyperthyroidism patients received methimazole starting at 30 mg daily, and ophthalmopathy patients received high-dose intravenous methylprednisolone. To explore V-J signatures distinguishing ophthalmopathy from hyperthyroidism, a discovery set of roughly 100 patients (around 42 ophthalmopathy, about 57 stable hyperthyroidism) was enrolled. In roughly 6 hyperthyroidism patients, the T-cell repertoires found in thyroid tissue were compared with those found in blood. Summary of the overall study and its limitations: Most expanded thyroid clonotypes with frequency above 0.001 were also detected in blood, suggesting blood repertoires may reflect the thyroid immune response. In validation, the model predicted ophthalmopathy progression with about 64% sensitivity and approximately 72% specificity; 12 predicted patients were CT-confirmed with GO in a median of 6.5 months. No statistical method was used to set the sample size in advance, and the investigators knew which group each participant was assigned to. Ophthalmopathy was separated from stable hyperthyroidism by the 13-signature model with around 89% sensitivity and about 81% specificity in cross-validation and with 80%/75% in the test set.

The germline V gene (reference sequence) sets CDR1 to LNHDA and CDR2 to SQIVND. The V end loses 5 bases and the J end loses 9 bases, and a stretch of 17 bases separates them. The CDR3 starts with the cysteine, ends with the phenylalanine, and has 15 residues. Of the read, only the CDR3 DNA is kept; its 45 bases are in frame from base 1. The hyperthyroidism patients were 18 to 65 years old and newly diagnosed, with a disease duration of less than 2 months. Patients with other autoimmune diseases, uncontrolled infections, pregnancy or lactation were excluded. Clinical symptoms, serum thyroxine, TRAb, thyroid ultrasound and orbital computed tomography were used for diagnosis. Trizol reagent was used to extract the total RNA, and its quality was then checked on an Agilent 2100 Bioanalyzer. This clonotype turned up a few times. This clone's antigen is unknown. Base-call qualities are not available, and no considerably larger clone is one nucleotide away.

TCR beta CDR3 regions were amplified from RNA transcripts for repertoire sequencing. HTBI primers and the Qiagen OneStep RT-PCR kit were used in a first-round RT-PCR, which was followed by a second-round multiplex PCR, size selection and purification. The libraries underwent paired-end sequencing with 100 bp reads on an Illumina HiSeq2000. Under the source paper's analysis protocol: SOAPnuke was used to process the reads, removing any read that contained adapters or uncalled bases, had a mean Phred below 15, or lacked an exact match to the constant primer or identifier. COPE v1.2.5 was used to merge the high-quality paired reads. Each unique nucleotide sequence was defined as a clonotype, and clonotypes were aligned to IMGT TRB V, D and J references with MiTCR v1.1. Analysis was restricted to V-J combinations with a frequency above 0.0001, which covered 99.2% of repertoires. For each V-J combination, a TCR clonal expansion and chaos score was defined as F50 clonal expansion divided by the chaos observed in the TCRdist matrix. Welch's t-statistics and random forest were used to reduce the features to some 13 V-J combinations, which were then used as input to a naive Bayes classifier. The Morisita-Horn index was used to measure how similar the thyroid and blood repertoires were. Using fastp trimming at Q25 and MiXCR clonotype assembly, TCRdb reanalyzed the public sequencing data and kept in-frame beta chains. Rows with one shared CDR3 protein collapse into an entry with the most common genes and DNA. These V and J calls rely on TCRdb rather than the paper's analysis. The table for this sample lists about 550,000 distinct CDR3 sequences; roughly 39% of them were counted only once. The ten largest clones capture 4% to 5% of the sample.

The rearranged segments are TRBV19 and TRBJ1-6; the D segment cannot be called with confidence. Material for sequencing was peripheral blood or thyroid tissue (not recorded which). This sequence was found in an adult man with Graves' hyperthyroidism. The DNA sequence is given as TGTGCCAGTAGTTCGGAACAGCGTCGAAGTTCACCCCTCCACTTT. This encodes CASSSEQRRSSPLHF.